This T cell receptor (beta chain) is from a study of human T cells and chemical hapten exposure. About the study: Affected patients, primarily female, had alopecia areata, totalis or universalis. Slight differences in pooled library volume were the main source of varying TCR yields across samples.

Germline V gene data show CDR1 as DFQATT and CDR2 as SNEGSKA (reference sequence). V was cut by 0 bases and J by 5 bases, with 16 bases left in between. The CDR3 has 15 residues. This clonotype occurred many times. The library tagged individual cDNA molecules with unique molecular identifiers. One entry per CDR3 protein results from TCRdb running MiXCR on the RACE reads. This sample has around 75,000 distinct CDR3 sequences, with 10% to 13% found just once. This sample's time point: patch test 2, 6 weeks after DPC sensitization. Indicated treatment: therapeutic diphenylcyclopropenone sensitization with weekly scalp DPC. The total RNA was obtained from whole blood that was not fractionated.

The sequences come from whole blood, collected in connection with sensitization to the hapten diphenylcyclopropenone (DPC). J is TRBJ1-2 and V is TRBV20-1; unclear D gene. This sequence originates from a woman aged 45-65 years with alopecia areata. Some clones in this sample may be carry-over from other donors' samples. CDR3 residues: CSARDATSLSYGYTF. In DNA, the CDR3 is TGCAGTGCTAGAGATGCGACCAGCCTTTCATATGGCTACACCTTC.